This T cell receptor beta chain stems from a study of graft-versus-host responses after intestinal transplantation. Study context: Multivisceral, liver-intestinal, or isolated intestinal transplants were received by the recipients. Recipients across the board were started on anti-thymocyte globulin induction, then kept on tacrolimus and steroids for roughly 3 years. Findings and caveats of the study: Detected in recipient marrow were GvH clones, some of which were first observed in ileum or blood. Peak circulating GvH clone levels tracked with early post-transplant HvG declines.

Using immunoSEQ multiplex PCR, the repertoire was profiled, and TCRdb retains in-frame clones only, with some absent. The sample holds 100,000 to 120,000 clones, around 93% seen once. Concerning this clone itself: Its antigen is not known.

The TCR sequence derives from a human donor who received an intestinal transplant. Sequenced here: unstimulated CD8+ T cells sorted from spleen or lymph node cells, sampled before intestinal transplant.

The CDR3 is CATSGGGARADTQYF. The CDR3 nucleotides read TGTGCCACCAGCGGGGGTGGGGCGAGGGCAGATACGCAGTATTTT. The V gene is TRBV15, the J gene TRBJ2-3; D may correspond to TRBD1 or TRBD2 (5 bases each). CDR3 length equals 15 residues. Germline V gene lookup returns CDR1 LNHNV and CDR2 YYDKDF (reference sequence). Trimming took off 5 bases at V and 4 bases at J, with 16 bases between the two ends.